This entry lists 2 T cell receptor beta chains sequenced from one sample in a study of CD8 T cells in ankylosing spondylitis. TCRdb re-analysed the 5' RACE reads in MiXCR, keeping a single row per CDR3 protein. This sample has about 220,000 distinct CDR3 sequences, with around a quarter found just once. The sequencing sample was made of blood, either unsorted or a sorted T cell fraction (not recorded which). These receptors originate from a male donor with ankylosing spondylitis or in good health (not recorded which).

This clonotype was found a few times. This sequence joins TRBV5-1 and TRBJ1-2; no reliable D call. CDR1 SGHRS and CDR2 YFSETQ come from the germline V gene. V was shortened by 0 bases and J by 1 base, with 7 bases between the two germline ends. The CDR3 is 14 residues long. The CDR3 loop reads CASSLDRNNYGYTF. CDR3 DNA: TGCGCCAGCAGCTTGGATCGGAATAACTATGGCTACACCTTC. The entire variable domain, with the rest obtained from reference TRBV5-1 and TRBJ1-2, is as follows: KAGVTQTPRYLIKTRGQQVTLSCSPISGHRSVSWYQQTPGQGLQFLFEYFSETQRNKGNFPGRFSGRQFSNSRSEMNVSTLELGDSALYLCASSLDRNNYGYTFGSGTRLTVV.

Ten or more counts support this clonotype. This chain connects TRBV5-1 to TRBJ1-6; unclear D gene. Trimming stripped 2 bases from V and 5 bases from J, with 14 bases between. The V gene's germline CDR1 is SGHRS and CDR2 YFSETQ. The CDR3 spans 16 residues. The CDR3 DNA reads TGCGCCAGCAGCTTTTTGGGGTCCCCGGATAATTCACCCCTCCACTTT. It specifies CASSFLGSPDNSPLHF.